A selection of T cell receptor beta chains follows, all from one sample in a study of blood T cell repertoires in COVID-19. The protocol was immunoSEQ multiplex PCR, while the TCRdb copy is restricted to in-frame clones and leaves out a portion. The table shows 120,000 or so clones, with roughly nine tenths occurring only once. Sequenced material: peripheral blood. The receptors derive from a human donor in a cohort sampled during active COVID-19. CDR3s include the opening cysteine and the closing phenylalanine or tryptophan. A D gene is named only where the DNA matches it firmly. Clone size, where shown, is once, few, many, or a class for clones that have expanded.

cdr3_nt cdr3_aa clone_size j_call d_call v_call
TGTGCCAGTAGTAAAGACGTCTATAGCACAGATACGCAGTATTTT CASSKDVYSTDTQYF - TRBJ2-3 - TRBV19
TGTGCCAGCAGCCCCCGCGGTAGCGGGGGGGCAGCAGATACGCAGTATTTT CASSPRGSGGAADTQYF - TRBJ2-3 TRBD2 TRBV9
TGTGCCAGCAGGGGGACAGGGGGTTCCCGCGAGCAGTACTTC CASRGTGGSREQYF - TRBJ2-7 TRBD1 TRBV2
TGTGCCAGCAGTCGGGCCGGGACAGCAATGGGGGAGCAGTACTTC CASSRAGTAMGEQYF - TRBJ2-7 TRBD1 TRBV9
TGTGCCAGTACCGGGACAGGGGGTGCCAACACCGGGGAGCTGTTTTTT CASTGTGGANTGELFF once TRBJ2-2 TRBD1 TRBV19
TGTGCCAGCAGCTTGGGTCTAGCGGGGCCCAATGAGCAGTTCTTC CASSLGLAGPNEQFF - TRBJ2-1 TRBD2 TRBV5-6
TGTGCCAGCAGCAAAACCCTCCTCAGGGGCAATCAGCCCCAGCATTTT CASSKTLLRGNQPQHF - TRBJ1-5 - TRBV21-1
TGTGCCAGTAGTTGGAGTTACACTGAAGCTTTCTTT CASSWSYTEAFF - TRBJ1-1 - TRBV19
TGTGCCAGCAGCCAACGCCTAGGTCTAACCAATGAGCAGTTCTTC CASSQRLGLTNEQFF - TRBJ2-1 - TRBV3-1/TRBV3-2
TGTGCCAGCAGCTTAGCAGGCAGGGAATATCAGCCCCAGCATTTT CASSLAGREYQPQHF once TRBJ1-5 - TRBV7-9
TGTGCCAGCAGCTCCTACGGGGGGGAGGCAGATACGCAGTATTTT CASSSYGGEADTQYF - TRBJ2-3 TRBD2 TRBV9
TGTGCCAGCAGCTTAAGACCGGGACTAGCGGTTTACAATGAGCAGTTCTTC CASSLRPGLAVYNEQFF - TRBJ2-1 TRBD2 TRBV7-2
TGTGCCACCAGTGATTGGGGCAGGGGGCGTAGCACAGATACGCAGTATTTT CATSDWGRGRSTDTQYF - TRBJ2-3 TRBD1 TRBV24-1
TGTGCCAGCAGCCAAAAAGGTGTGGACAACGAGCAGTACTTC CASSQKGVDNEQYF - TRBJ2-7 - TRBV7-9
TGTGCCAGCAGTTACTCGGGGGGCGGGAGGGCCCCTGAGACCCAGTACTTC CASSYSGGGRAPETQYF - TRBJ2-5 TRBD2 TRBV6-2/TRBV6-3
TGTGCCAGCAGTTACTCGATCACCCGGAGGGGTGAAAAACTGTTTTTT CASSYSITRRGEKLFF - TRBJ1-4 - TRBV6-5
TGTGCCAGCGAAGACAGGGACTCCGTGAGCTCCTACGAGCAGTACTTC CASEDRDSVSSYEQYF - TRBJ2-7 - TRBV6-6
TGTGCCAGCAGCTTAAGGCAGGGGGACTATGGCTACACCTTC CASSLRQGDYGYTF - TRBJ1-2 TRBD1 TRBV7-2
TGTGCCAGCAGCCCGACAGGGGTAACAGATACGCAGTATTTT CASSPTGVTDTQYF - TRBJ2-3 TRBD1 TRBV4-2
TGTGCCAGCATTAAGTTCGGGAACACTGAAGCTTTCTTT CASIKFGNTEAFF - TRBJ1-1 - TRBV27
TGCGCCAGCAGCCGCGAGGGGACAGACCTCTACGAGCAGTACTTC CASSREGTDLYEQYF - TRBJ2-7 TRBD1 TRBV5-1
TGCGCCAGCAGCCCTGGGACAGCCTTTTACAATGAGCAGTTCTTC CASSPGTAFYNEQFF - TRBJ2-1 TRBD1 TRBV5-1
TGCGCCAGCAGCCAAGTCCTTAGAGGGACCGGGGAGCTGTTTTTT CASSQVLRGTGELFF - TRBJ2-2 - TRBV4-1
TGTGCCAGCGAAAAGGGGTATAATTCACCCCTCCACTTT CASEKGYNSPLHF - TRBJ1-6 - TRBV11-2
TGTGCTAGTGGTTTGGGACAGGGCTGGGTGGGGGAAAAACTGTTTTTT CASGLGQGWVGEKLFF - TRBJ1-4 TRBD1 TRBV12-5
TGTGCCAGCAGCCGACTTATCAACAGGTCCCTAAAGCACGAGCAGTACTTC CASSRLINRSLKHEQYF - TRBJ2-7 - TRBV6-2/TRBV6-3
TGCAGCGTCGGGACAGGGCGACAAGAGACCCAGTACTTC CSVGTGRQETQYF - TRBJ2-5 TRBD1 TRBV29-1
TGTGCCTGCCATCGAGGGTTTGCGTATGGCTACACCTTC CACHRGFAYGYTF - TRBJ1-2 - TRBV30
TGTGCCAGCAGTTACGCGGTAGGGGGCTCCTACGAGCAGTACTTC CASSYAVGGSYEQYF - TRBJ2-7 - TRBV6-2/TRBV6-3